One and the same sample provided the 30 T cell receptor beta chains below, sequenced in a study of blood T cell repertoires in COVID-19. Generated by immunoSEQ multiplex PCR, the TCRdb table keeps only in-frame clones and is missing some. Of fewer than 500,000 clones in the sample, approximately 90% are singletons; the top ten hold approximately 1.4%. Sample: peripheral blood. The receptors derive from a young woman with active or convalescent COVID-19.

V gene TRBV2 combines with J gene TRBJ1-3; 8 bases match TRBD1. This CDR3 region has 14 residues. The V gene's germline CDR1 is SNHLY and CDR2 FYNNEI. The V and J ends lost 5 bases and 2 bases, in that order; junction bases with no gene match: 2. The CDR3 sequence: CASSNRGTGNTIYF. The CDR3 nucleotides are TGTGCCAGCAGTAACAGGGGGACTGGAAACACCATATATTTT. The variable domain in full, completed from reference TRBV2 and TRBJ1-3, reads EPEVTQTPSHQVTQMGQEVILRCVPISNHLYFYWYRQILGQKVEFLVSFYNNEISEKSEIFDDQFSVERPDGSNFTLKIRSTKLEDSAMYFCASSNRGTGNTIYFGEGSWLTVV.

J is TRBJ1-2 and V is TRBV15; no definite D call. The germline V and J ends were trimmed by 0 bases and 2 bases, with 10 bases remaining between them. Germline V gene lookup returns CDR1 LNHNV and CDR2 YYDKDF (reference sequence). This CDR3 region has 15 residues. The CDR3 coding sequence is TGTGCCACCAGCAGAGATCAAGCAGGCAACTATGGCTACACCTTC. It encodes CATSRDQAGNYGYTF.

The chain couples TRBV5-1 to TRBJ2-5, with 10 nucleotides matching TRBD2. The CDR3 totals 13 residues. Germline assignment: CDR1 SGHRS and CDR2 YFSETQ. J was trimmed by 5 bases and V by 4 bases; bases with no gene match: 2. The DNA for the CDR3 is TGCGCCAGCAGCAATAGCGGGGGGGAGACCCAGTACTTC. Its protein product is CASSNSGGETQYF.

This clone was detected only once. This rearrangement joins TRBV29-1 to TRBJ2-7; D is perhaps TRBD2 (7 bases). With 7 bases removed from V and 3 bases from J, the gap between germline ends came to 22 bases. The CDR3 loop spans 15 amino acids. Germline loops: CDR1 SQVTM, CDR2 ANQGSEA. The CDR3 nucleotides read TGCAGCGCCCAGGGAGGGCAGGGGAAAAACTACGAGCAGTACTTC. This sequence encodes CSAQGGQGKNYEQYF.

The rearrangement uses TRBV5-1 and TRBJ2-3, with TRBD2 matching 14 bases. Germline V CDR1 and CDR2: SGHRS, YFSETQ. Trimming cost V 4 bases and J 4 bases; bases outside gene matches: 11. This CDR3 spans 18 amino acids. CDR3 in DNA: TGCGCCAGCAGCGTACGACCGGGACTAGCGGGAGAAGCAGATACGCAGTATTTT. This sequence encodes CASSVRPGLAGEADTQYF. The whole variable domain, filled in from reference TRBV5-1 and TRBJ2-3, reads KAGVTQTPRYLIKTRGQQVTLSCSPISGHRSVSWYQQTPGQGLQFLFEYFSETQRNKGNFPGRFSGRQFSNSRSEMNVSTLELGDSALYLCASSVRPGLAGEADTQYFGPGTRLTVL.

This clone was recorded once. The chain combines TRBV24-1 with TRBJ1-4, with TRBD1 as a possible D gene (6 bases). The germline gives CDR1 KGHDR, CDR2 SFDVKD. The length of the CDR3 is 15 residues. Trimming removed 8 bases at V and 3 bases at J, with 15 bases between. The CDR3: CATIYTGFPNEKLFF. CDR3 coding DNA: TGTGCCACCATTTACACAGGGTTCCCTAATGAAAAACTGTTTTTT.

The chain combines TRBV3-1 (or the pseudogene TRBV3-2) with TRBJ2-3; 10 bases line up with TRBD1. Germline CDR1 LGHDT, CDR2 YNNKEL (reference sequence). CDR3 length: 17 amino acids. Losses at the gene ends were 4 bases for V and 0 bases for J; bases not matched to a gene: 7. As DNA, the CDR3 is TGTGCCAGCAGCCTGGGACAGGGGTTGTCTAGCACAGATACGCAGTATTTT. This sequence encodes CASSLGQGLSSTDTQYF.

The gene calls are TRBV19 and TRBJ1-3; no firm D call. The germline V gene encodes CDR1 LNHDA and CDR2 SQIVND (reference sequence). This CDR3 spans 16 amino acids. V was trimmed by 4 bases and J by 0 bases, leaving 13 bases between them. The CDR3, as DNA: TGTGCCAGTAGTAGGTTCGGCCAGGTCTCTGGAAACACCATATATTTT. Its translation: CASSRFGQVSGNTIYF.

V usage is TRBV28 and J usage is TRBJ1-1; 8 nucleotides align to TRBD1. This CDR3 contains 16 residues. After removal of 4 bases from V and 1 base from J, the junction contained 8 bases not matched to a gene. Germline lookup yields CDR1 MDHEN and CDR2 SYDVKM. CDR3 residues: CASSYLGQGGNTEAFF. CDR3 sequence (DNA): TGTGCCAGCAGTTATCTAGGACAGGGCGGGAACACTGAAGCTTTCTTT.

The J gene is TRBJ2-2, the V gene TRBV6-4, with 15 bases that match TRBD2. V lost 5 bases, J lost 2 bases, and 9 bases stayed unmatched. CDR1 and CDR2 from the germline V gene are MRHNA and SNTAGT. The CDR3 totals 19 residues. The DNA of the CDR3 is TGTGCCAGCAGTCCGTCCTGGACTAGCGGGAGGGGTAACACCGGGGAGCTGTTTTTT. Translating it yields CASSPSWTSGRGNTGELFF.

J is TRBJ1-2 and V is TRBV9; D gene unclear. Germline V gene lookup returns CDR1 SGDLS and CDR2 YYNGEE. This CDR3 has 15 amino acids. V was cut by 0 bases and J by 8 bases, with 17 bases left in between. CDR3 sequence reads: CASSVALVQSLGYTF. The DNA of the CDR3 is TGTGCCAGCAGCGTAGCTTTGGTACAATCCCTGGGCTACACCTTC.

The chain carries TRBV4-2 and TRBJ2-7; 8 bases fit TRBD2. The CDR3 extends over 16 amino acids. The germline CDR1 and CDR2 sequences are LGHNA and YNFKEQ. The V segment lost 1 base and the J segment 4 bases; nucleotides outside the gene matches: 9. CDR3 sequence (DNA): TGTGCCAGCAGCCAAGTGAACAGCGGGGGTCTGTACGAGCAGTACTTC. It encodes CASSQVNSGGLYEQYF.

The chain has TRBV6-5 and TRBJ2-3; no firm D call. This CDR3 has 15 amino acids. Germline values: CDR1 MNHEY, CDR2 SVGAGI. Between the trimmed V and J ends, which lost 1 base and 5 bases, there was a span of 13 bases. The DNA of the CDR3 is TGTGCCAGCAGTTACTTTGGTAAGGCAGGAGATACGCAGTATTTT. Translation gives CASSYFGKAGDTQYF.

The chain has TRBV5-1 and TRBJ1-3, with a tentative D call TRBD1 (6 bases). This CDR3 has 15 residues. Trimming cost V 0 bases and J 3 bases, with 10 bases left between them. Germline assignment: CDR1 SGHRS and CDR2 YFSETQ. CDR3 nucleotide sequence: TGCGCCAGCAGCTTGGCGGGGGGCTTTGGAAACACCATATATTTT. Encoded protein: CASSLAGGFGNTIYF.

The DNA of the CDR3 is TGTGCCAGCAATTGGGAGGACACTGAAGCTTTCTTT. Translating gives CASNWEDTEAFF. V usage is TRBV2 and J usage is TRBJ1-1; D ambiguous. Trimming cost V 7 bases and J 3 bases, with 9 bases left between them. Germline V gives CDR1 SNHLY, CDR2 FYNNEI. The CDR3 loop spans 12 amino acids.

The chain has TRBV25-1 and TRBJ2-7; 11 bases line up with TRBD1. Germline-derived CDR1 and CDR2 are MGHDK and SYGVNS. With 1 base clipped from V and 4 bases from J, the junction kept 6 bases outside the gene matches. CDR3 length equals 16 residues. In DNA, the CDR3 is TGTGCCAGCAGTGAATCCGCAGGGACAGGGGGGTACGAGCAGTACTTC. Translation: CASSESAGTGGYEQYF.

This clone came up once. The same CDR3 is also encoded by other DNA sequences in this sample. The chain recombines TRBV5-6 with TRBJ1-4; a weak D match, TRBD1 (6 bases). The CDR3 extends over 12 amino acids. V was cut by 2 bases and J by 8 bases, with 7 bases left in between. CDR1 and CDR2 from the germline V gene are SGHDT and YYEEEE. CDR3 region: CASSFTGEKLFF. The CDR3 coding sequence is TGTGCCAGCAGCTTCACAGGGGAAAAACTGTTTTTT.

The chain recombines TRBV3-1 (or the pseudogene TRBV3-2) with TRBJ2-3, with a tentative D call TRBD2 (5 bases). Germline V lookup: CDR1 LGHDT, CDR2 YNNKEL (reference sequence). CDR3 length equals 14 residues. V shed 4 bases and J shed 1 base, with 9 bases lying between them. In DNA, the CDR3 is TGTGCCAGCAGCCCCTTCGGGGGCACAGATACGCAGTATTTT. It translates to CASSPFGGTDTQYF.

The chain has TRBV6-4 and TRBJ2-3, with 9 bases aligning to TRBD2. Germline assignment: CDR1 MRHNA and CDR2 SNTAGT. The CDR3 consists of 16 residues. V was clipped by 0 bases and J by 4 bases; unmatched bases: 5. CDR3 region: CASSDSVAGEADTQYF. The CDR3 DNA sequence: TGTGCCAGCAGTGACTCAGTAGCGGGAGAGGCAGATACGCAGTATTTT.

The chain is built from TRBV19 and TRBJ1-3; weak D call: TRBD1 (5 bases). This CDR3 region has 16 residues. V lost 3 bases and J lost 0, with 12 bases in between. Germline loops: CDR1 LNHDA, CDR2 SQIVND (reference sequence). CDR3 protein: CASSITGYASGNTIYF. DNA of the CDR3: TGTGCCAGTAGTATCACAGGCTACGCCTCTGGAAACACCATATATTTT.

This chain's CDR3 is CASSWGQGGYYGYTF. The CDR3 region has the DNA TGTGCCAGCAGTTGGGGACAGGGTGGCTACTATGGCTACACCTTC. The chain recombines TRBV6-5 with TRBJ1-2; 9 bases agree with TRBD1. Germline CDR1 and CDR2: MNHEY and SVGAGI. The CDR3 loop spans 15 amino acids. The V gene end was trimmed by 4 bases and the J gene end by 3 bases; junction bases not matched to a gene: 6.

The chain combines TRBV19 with TRBJ2-7, with unresolved D. The V end was cut by 10 bases, the J end by 5 bases, with 6 bases between. CDR3 length: 9 amino acids. Germline CDR1 LNHDA, CDR2 SQIVND (reference sequence). CDR3 protein: CATEDEQYF. In DNA, the CDR3 is TGTGCCACCGAGGACGAGCAGTACTTC.

The V gene is TRBV27, the J gene TRBJ2-1; 7 bases align to TRBD2. Looked up from germline, CDR1 is MNHEY and CDR2 is SMNVEV (reference sequence). The CDR3 is 12 amino acids. The V segment lost 6 bases and the J segment 15 bases; nucleotides outside the gene matches: 11. The CDR3 sequence: CASSPGERDLFF. In DNA form, the CDR3 reads TGTGCCAGCAGCCCCGGGGAGCGGGATCTGTTCTTC.

The chain carries TRBV9 and TRBJ2-1; D perhaps matches TRBD1 (5 bases). There are 14 residues in the CDR3. Germline CDR1 reads SGDLS; CDR2 reads YYNGEE. V dropped 0 bases and J dropped 6 bases, with 10 bases sitting between them. CDR3 protein: CASSVGGRLNEQFF. In DNA form, the CDR3 reads TGTGCCAGCAGCGTAGGGGGCCGACTCAATGAGCAGTTCTTC.

V and J are TRBV7-8 and TRBJ2-2; a weak D match, TRBD1 (5 bases). V was clipped by 5 bases and J by 6 bases, with 25 bases between them. Germline V CDR1 and CDR2: SGHVS, FQNEAQ. The CDR3 spans 18 residues. CDR3 sequence reads: CASSPRVGLLVSPGELFF. The DNA of the CDR3 is TGTGCCAGCAGCCCACGGGTGGGGCTCCTAGTCTCTCCCGGGGAGCTGTTTTTT.

The V call is TRBV7-2, the J call TRBJ2-7; no clear D. Germline CDR1 SGHTA, CDR2 FQGNSA. V was trimmed by 6 bases and J by 2 bases, leaving 17 bases between them. The CDR3 totals 15 residues. The chain's CDR3 is CASSPRVALTYEQYF. DNA of the CDR3: TGTGCCAGCAGTCCCAGAGTAGCTTTGACCTACGAGCAGTACTTC.

The J gene is TRBJ1-4, the V gene TRBV25-1, with D unresolved. The V end was cut by 3 bases, the J end by 7 bases, with 12 bases between. The germline gives CDR1 MGHDK, CDR2 SYGVNS. The CDR3 totals 14 residues. The CDR3 loop is CASSDPGRSEKLFF. In DNA, the CDR3 is TGTGCCAGCAGTGACCCGGGTCGAAGTGAAAAACTGTTTTTT.

The chain recombines TRBV5-8 with TRBJ1-1; a possible D gene is TRBD1 (6 bases). Germline assignment: CDR1 SGHTS and CDR2 YDEGEE. V was shortened by 4 bases and J by 1 base, with 11 bases between the two germline ends. The CDR3 loop spans 14 amino acids. In nucleotides, the CDR3 is TGTGCCAGCAGCCCGGGACATACGAACACTGAAGCTTTCTTT. Its protein is CASSPGHTNTEAFF.

V usage is TRBV5-4 and J usage is TRBJ1-3; D not resolved. This CDR3 is 16 amino acids long. Germline CDR1 and CDR2: SGHNT and YYREEE (reference sequence). Trimming shortened V by 0 bases and J by 0 bases, and 10 bases separated the two germline ends. Written as DNA, the CDR3 is TGTGCCAGCAGCTTGGACGGCGGTGCCTCTGGAAACACCATATATTTT. It specifies CASSLDGGASGNTIYF.

This clone was picked up one time. The V and J genes are TRBV18 and TRBJ1-2; 9 bases agree with TRBD1. There are 16 residues in the CDR3. The germline V gene encodes CDR1 KGHSH and CDR2 LQKENI. V lost 3 bases, J lost 8 bases, and 13 bases stayed unmatched. The CDR3 coding sequence is TGTGCCAGCTCACCCAAGTCGGGCAAACAGGGGGCCGGCTACACCTTC. This encodes CASSPKSGKQGAGYTF.